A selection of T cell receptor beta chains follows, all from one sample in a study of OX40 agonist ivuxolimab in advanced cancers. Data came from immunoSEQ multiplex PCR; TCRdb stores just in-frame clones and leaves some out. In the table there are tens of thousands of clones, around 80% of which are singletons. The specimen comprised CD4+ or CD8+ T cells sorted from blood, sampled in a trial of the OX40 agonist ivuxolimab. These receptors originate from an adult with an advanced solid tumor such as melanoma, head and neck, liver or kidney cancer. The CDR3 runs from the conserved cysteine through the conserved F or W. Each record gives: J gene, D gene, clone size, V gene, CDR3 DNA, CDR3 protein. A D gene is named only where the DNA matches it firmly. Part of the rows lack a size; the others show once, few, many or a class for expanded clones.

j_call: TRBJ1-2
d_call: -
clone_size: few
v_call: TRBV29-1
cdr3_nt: TGCAGCGCTATGTCTAGGTGGGACTCCTATGGCTACACCTTC
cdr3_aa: CSAMSRWDSYGYTF

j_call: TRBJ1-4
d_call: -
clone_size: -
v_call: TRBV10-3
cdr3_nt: TGTGCCATCAGTGGGCCGGGGCAGGGGTCTAGTGAAAAACTGTTTTTT
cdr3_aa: CAISGPGQGSSEKLFF

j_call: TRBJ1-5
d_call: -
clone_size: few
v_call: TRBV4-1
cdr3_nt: TGCGCCAGCAGCCTTTCTGGGAGGGGGGATAGCAATCAGCCCCAGCATTTT
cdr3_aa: CASSLSGRGDSNQPQHF

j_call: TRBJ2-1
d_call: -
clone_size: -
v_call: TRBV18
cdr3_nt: TGTGCCAGCTCACCAACGGCGAGCTCCTACAATGAGCAGTTCTTC
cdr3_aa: CASSPTASSYNEQFF

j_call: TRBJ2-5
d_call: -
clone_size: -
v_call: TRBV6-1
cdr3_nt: TGTGCCAGCAGTGTATCCAGGGAAGAGACCCAGTACTTC
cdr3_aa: CASSVSREETQYF

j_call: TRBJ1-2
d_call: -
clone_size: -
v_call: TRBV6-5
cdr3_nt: TGTGCCAGCAGCCGAACAGGGAACTATGGCTACACCTTC
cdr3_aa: CASSRTGNYGYTF

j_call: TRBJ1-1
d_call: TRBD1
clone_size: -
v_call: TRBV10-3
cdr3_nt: TGTGCCATCACCCCGGGACAGGGGAAAGGCACTGAAGCTTTCTTT
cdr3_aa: CAITPGQGKGTEAFF

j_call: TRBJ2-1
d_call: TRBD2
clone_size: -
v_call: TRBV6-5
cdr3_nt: TGTGCCAGCATTCATACTAGCGGGGCCATAAATGAGCAGTTCTTC
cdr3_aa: CASIHTSGAINEQFF

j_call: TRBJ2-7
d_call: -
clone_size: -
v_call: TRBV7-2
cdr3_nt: TGTGCCAGCAGCCGCGTCGGGGGACCCTACGAGCAGTACTTC
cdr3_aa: CASSRVGGPYEQYF

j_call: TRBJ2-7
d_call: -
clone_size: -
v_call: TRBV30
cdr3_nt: TGTGCCTGGAGTGAAATGACACACAGCCCCTACGAGCAGTACTTC
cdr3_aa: CAWSEMTHSPYEQYF

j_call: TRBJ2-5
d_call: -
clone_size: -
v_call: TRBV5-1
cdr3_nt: TGCGCCAGCAGCTACCAAGAGACCCAGTACTTC
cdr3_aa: CASSYQETQYF

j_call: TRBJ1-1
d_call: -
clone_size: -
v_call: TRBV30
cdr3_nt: TGTGCCTGGAGTAGGGCCCCCGAAGCTTTCTTT
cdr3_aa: CAWSRAPEAFF

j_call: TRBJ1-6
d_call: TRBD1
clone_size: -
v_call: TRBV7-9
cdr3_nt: TGTACCAGCAGCTTATCGGGACAGGGGTATTCACCCCTCCACTTT
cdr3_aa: CTSSLSGQGYSPLHF

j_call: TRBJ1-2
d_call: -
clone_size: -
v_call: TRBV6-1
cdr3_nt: TGTGCCAGCAGTGAAAAAGGGGGACGCTATGGCTACACCTTC
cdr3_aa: CASSEKGGRYGYTF

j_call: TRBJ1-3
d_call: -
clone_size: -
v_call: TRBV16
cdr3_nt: TGTGCCAGCAGCCTCAGGGGACAAGGAAACACCATATATTTT
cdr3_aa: CASSLRGQGNTIYF

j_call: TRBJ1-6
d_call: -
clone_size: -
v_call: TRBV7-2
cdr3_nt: TGTGCCAGCAGCCCCGGACAGACTAATTCACCCCTCCACTTT
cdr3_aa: CASSPGQTNSPLHF

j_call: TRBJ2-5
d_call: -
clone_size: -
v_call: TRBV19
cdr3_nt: TGTGCCAGTAGTATAGGGGGGTCGAGTGGAGAGACCCAGTACTTC
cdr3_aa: CASSIGGSSGETQYF

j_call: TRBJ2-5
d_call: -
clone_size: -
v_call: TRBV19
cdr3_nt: TGTGCCAGTAGTATAGGGACGTTTAGATGGGAGACCCAGTACTTC
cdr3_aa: CASSIGTFRWETQYF

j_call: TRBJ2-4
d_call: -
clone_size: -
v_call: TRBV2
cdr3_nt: TGTGCCAGCAGTGTCTTACAGGTTTACGGGGCAAACATTCAGTACTTC
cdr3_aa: CASSVLQVYGANIQYF

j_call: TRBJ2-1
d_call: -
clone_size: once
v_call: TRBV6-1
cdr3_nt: TGTGCCAGCAGTGTCGCGGAACCAGCCTACAATGAGCAGTTCTTC
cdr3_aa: CASSVAEPAYNEQFF

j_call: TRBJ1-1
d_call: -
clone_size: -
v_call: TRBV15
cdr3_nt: TGTGCCACCAGCAGAGCTAAACAGGGTGGAACTGAAGCTTTCTTT
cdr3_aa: CATSRAKQGGTEAFF